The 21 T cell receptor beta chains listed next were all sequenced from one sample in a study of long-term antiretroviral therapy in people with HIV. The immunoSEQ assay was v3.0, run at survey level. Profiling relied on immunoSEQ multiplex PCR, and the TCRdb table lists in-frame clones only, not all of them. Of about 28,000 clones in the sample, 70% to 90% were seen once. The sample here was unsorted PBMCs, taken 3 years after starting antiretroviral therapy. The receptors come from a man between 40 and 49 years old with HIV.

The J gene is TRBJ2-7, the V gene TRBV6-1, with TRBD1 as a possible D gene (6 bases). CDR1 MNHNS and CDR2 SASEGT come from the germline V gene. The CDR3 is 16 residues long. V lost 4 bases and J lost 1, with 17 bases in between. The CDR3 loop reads CASSAGRQVSSYEQYF. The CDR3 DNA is TGTGCCAGCAGTGCTGGGAGACAGGTATCTTCCTACGAGCAGTACTTC.

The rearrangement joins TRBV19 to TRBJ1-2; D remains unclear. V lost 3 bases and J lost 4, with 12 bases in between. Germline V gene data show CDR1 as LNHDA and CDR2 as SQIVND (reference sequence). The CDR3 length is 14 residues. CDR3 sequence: CASSIGQVFYGYTF. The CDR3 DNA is TGTGCCAGTAGTATCGGGCAGGTGTTCTATGGCTACACCTTC. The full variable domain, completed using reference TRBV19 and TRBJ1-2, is DGGITQSPKYLFRKEGQNVTLSCEQNLNHDAMYWYRQDPGQGLRLIYYSQIVNDFQKGDIAEGYSVSREKKESFPLTVTSAQKNPTAFYLCASSIGQVFYGYTFGSGTRLTVV.

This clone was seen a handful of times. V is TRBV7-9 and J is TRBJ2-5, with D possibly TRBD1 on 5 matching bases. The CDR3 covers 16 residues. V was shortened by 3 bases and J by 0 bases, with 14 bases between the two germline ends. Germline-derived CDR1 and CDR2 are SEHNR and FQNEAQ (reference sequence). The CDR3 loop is CASSLSRTLYQETQYF. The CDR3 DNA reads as TGTGCCAGCAGCTTGTCTAGGACACTTTACCAAGAGACCCAGTACTTC.

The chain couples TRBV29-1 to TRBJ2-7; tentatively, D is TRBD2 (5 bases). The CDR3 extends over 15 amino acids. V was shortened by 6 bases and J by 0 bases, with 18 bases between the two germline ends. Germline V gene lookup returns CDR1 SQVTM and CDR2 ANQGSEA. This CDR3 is CSVRGSVESSYEQYF. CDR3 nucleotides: TGCAGCGTGAGAGGGAGTGTAGAGAGCTCCTACGAGCAGTACTTC.

The CDR3 bases are TGTGCCAGCAGTCGAGGCGGGGGAATCGCGAACACCGGGGAGCTGTTTTTT. Protein: CASSRGGGIANTGELFF. The chain uses TRBV28 and TRBJ2-2; TRBD2 agrees at 7 bases. Germline V gene sequence: CDR1 MDHEN, CDR2 SYDVKM. V shed 5 bases and J 0 bases; nucleotides not matched to a gene: 9. This CDR3 has 17 residues.

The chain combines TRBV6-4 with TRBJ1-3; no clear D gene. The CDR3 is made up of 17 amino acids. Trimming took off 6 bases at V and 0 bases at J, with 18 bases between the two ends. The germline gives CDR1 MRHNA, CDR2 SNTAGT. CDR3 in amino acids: CASRLPPRTDSGNTIYF. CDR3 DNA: TGTGCCAGCAGGCTGCCCCCGAGGACGGACTCTGGAAACACCATATATTTT.

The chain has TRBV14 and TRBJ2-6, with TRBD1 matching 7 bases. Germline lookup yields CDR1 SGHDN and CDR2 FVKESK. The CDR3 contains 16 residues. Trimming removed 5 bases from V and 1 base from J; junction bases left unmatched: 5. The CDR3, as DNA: TGTGCCAGCAGCGCCCGACAGGGATCTGGGGCCAACGTCCTGACTTTC. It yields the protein CASSARQGSGANVLTF.

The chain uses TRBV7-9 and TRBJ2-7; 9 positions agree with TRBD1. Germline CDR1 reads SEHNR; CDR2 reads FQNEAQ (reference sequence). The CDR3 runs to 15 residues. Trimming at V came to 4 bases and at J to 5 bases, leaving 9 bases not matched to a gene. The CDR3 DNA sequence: TGTGCCAGCAGCTATACCGGGACAGGGCGAGACGAGCAGTACTTC. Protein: CASSYTGTGRDEQYF. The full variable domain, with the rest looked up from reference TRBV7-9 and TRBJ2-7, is DTGVSQNPRHKITKRGQNVTFRCDPISEHNRLYWYRQTLGQGPEFLTYFQNEAQLEKSRLLSDRFSAERPKGSFSTLEIQRTEQGDSAMYLCASSYTGTGRDEQYFGPGTRLTVT.

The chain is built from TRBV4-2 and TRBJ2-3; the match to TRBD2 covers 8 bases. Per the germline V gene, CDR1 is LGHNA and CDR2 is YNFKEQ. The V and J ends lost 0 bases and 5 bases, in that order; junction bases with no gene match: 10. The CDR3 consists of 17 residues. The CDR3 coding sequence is TGTGCCAGCAGCCAAGATGGGGCGGGAGGCGGAGGAGATACGCAGTATTTT. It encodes CASSQDGAGGGGDTQYF.

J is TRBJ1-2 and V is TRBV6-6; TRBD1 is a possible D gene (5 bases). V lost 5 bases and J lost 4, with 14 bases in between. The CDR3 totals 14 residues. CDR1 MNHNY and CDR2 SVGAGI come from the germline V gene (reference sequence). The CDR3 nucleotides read TGTGCCAGCAGTCCAGGGAACTGGGGCTATGGCTACACCTTC. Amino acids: CASSPGNWGYGYTF.

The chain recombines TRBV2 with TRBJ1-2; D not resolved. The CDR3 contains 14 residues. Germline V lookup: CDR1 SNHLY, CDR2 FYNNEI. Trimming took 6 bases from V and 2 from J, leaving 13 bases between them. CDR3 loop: CASSARTFNYGYTF. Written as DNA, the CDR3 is TGTGCCAGCAGCGCGAGGACGTTCAACTATGGCTACACCTTC.

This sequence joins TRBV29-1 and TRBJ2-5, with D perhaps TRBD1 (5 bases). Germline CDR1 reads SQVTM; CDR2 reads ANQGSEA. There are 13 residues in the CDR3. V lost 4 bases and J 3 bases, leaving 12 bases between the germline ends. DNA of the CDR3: TGCAGCGTTGCCCGGACATCCGAAGAGACCCAGTACTTC. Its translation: CSVARTSEETQYF.

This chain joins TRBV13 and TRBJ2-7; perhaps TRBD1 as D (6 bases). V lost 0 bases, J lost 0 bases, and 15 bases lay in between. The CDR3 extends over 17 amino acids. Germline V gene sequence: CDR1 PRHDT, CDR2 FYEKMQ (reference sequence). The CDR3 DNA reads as TGTGCCAGCAGCTTAGGCGGTCAGGGGCCAATCTCCTACGAGCAGTACTTC. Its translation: CASSLGGQGPISYEQYF.

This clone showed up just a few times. The CDR3 bases are TGTGCCACTCTCGGGACACCTAACTATGGCTACACCTTC. It yields the protein CATLGTPNYGYTF. The V gene is TRBV2, the J gene TRBJ1-2, with D perhaps TRBD1 (6 bases). V lost 10 bases and J lost 0, with 12 bases in between. Per the germline V gene, CDR1 is SNHLY and CDR2 is FYNNEI. This CDR3 region has 13 residues. Full variable domain (rest looked up from reference TRBV2 and TRBJ1-2): EPEVTQTPSHQVTQMGQEVILRCVPISNHLYFYWYRQILGQKVEFLVSFYNNEISEKSEIFDDQFSVERPDGSNFTLKIRSTKLEDSAMYFCATLGTPNYGYTFGSGTRLTVV.

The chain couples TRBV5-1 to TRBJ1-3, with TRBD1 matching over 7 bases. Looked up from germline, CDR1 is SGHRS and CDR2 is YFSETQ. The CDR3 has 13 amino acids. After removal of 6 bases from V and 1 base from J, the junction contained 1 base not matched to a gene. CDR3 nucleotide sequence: TGCGCCAGCACGACAGGGTCTGGAAACACCATATATTTT. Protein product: CASTTGSGNTIYF.

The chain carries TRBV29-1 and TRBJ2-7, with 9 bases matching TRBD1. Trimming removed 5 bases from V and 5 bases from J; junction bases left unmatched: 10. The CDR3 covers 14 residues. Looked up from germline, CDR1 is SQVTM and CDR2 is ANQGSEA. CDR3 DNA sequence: TGCAGCGTTCCCGACAGGGGGAGGCCTAACGAGCAGTACTTC. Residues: CSVPDRGRPNEQYF.

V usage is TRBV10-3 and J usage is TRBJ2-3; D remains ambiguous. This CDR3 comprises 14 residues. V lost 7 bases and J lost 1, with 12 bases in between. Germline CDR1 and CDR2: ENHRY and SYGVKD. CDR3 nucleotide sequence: TGTGCCATCACTGACGGGCACGGCACAGATACGCAGTATTTT. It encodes CAITDGHGTDTQYF.

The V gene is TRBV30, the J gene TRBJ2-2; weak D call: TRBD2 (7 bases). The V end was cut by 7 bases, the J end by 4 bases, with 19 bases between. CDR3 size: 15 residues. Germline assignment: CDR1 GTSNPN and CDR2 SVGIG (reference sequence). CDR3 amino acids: CASRRGGAGTGELFF. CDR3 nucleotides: TGTGCCTCCCGGAGGGGGGGCGCGGGCACCGGGGAGCTGTTTTTT.

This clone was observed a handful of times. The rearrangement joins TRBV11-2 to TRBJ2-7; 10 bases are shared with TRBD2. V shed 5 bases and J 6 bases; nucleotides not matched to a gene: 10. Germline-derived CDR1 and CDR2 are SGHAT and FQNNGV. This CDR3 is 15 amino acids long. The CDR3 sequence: CASSRASGGALEQYF. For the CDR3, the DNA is TGTGCCAGCAGCCGGGCAAGCGGGGGGGCCCTCGAGCAGTACTTC.

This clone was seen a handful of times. The CDR3 region is CASSLGTGRPYEQYF. The DNA for the CDR3 is TGTGCCAGCAGCTTAGGGACAGGGAGGCCCTACGAGCAGTACTTC. V usage is TRBV7-8 and J usage is TRBJ2-7; TRBD1 matches at 8 bases. The junction had 4 bases not matched to a gene; V was cut back by 1 base and J by 2 bases. Germline CDR1 and CDR2: SGHVS and FQNEAQ. This CDR3 has 15 amino acids.

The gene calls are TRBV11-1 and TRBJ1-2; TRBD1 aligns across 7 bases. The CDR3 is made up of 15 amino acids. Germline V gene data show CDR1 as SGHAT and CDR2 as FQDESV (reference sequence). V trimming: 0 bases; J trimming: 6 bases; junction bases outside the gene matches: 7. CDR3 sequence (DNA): TGTGCCAGCAGCTTAGCGGCGGCAGGGGGAGATGGCTACACCTTC. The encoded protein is CASSLAAAGGDGYTF.